The clone carrying this T cell receptor beta chain was seen a handful of times. As yet, its antigen is unknown. Trimming removed 2 bases from V and 2 bases from J, with 9 bases in between. Germline loops: CDR1 SGHTA, CDR2 FQGNSA. This CDR3 has 14 residues. This sample is part of a study of beta chain features in type 1 diabetes. Study-wide background: Across the samples, some 99 million sorted cells were examined in total.

Every isolated RNA sample was fully reverse transcribed, so sequencing captured expressed TCRB transcripts. Data came from immunoSEQ multiplex PCR; TCRdb stores just in-frame clones and leaves some out. The sample records over 350,000 clones, approximately 16% being singletons. The study, taken as a whole, reports: In every one of the four CD4+ subsets, TCRB CDR3s were moderately but significantly shorter in Type 1 diabetes patients.

This chain joins TRBV7-2 and TRBJ2-5; unclear D gene. This sequence originates from a woman aged 18-29 years in good health. Sequences were obtained from naive CD4+ T cells from blood. CDR3 amino acids: CASSLSLVQETQYF. DNA of the CDR3: TGTGCCAGCAGCTTATCGCTAGTACAAGAGACCCAGTACTTC.